This is a list of T cell receptor beta chains from one sample in a study of blood T cell repertoires in COVID-19. This table comes from immunoSEQ multiplex PCR, and its TCRdb copy is limited to in-frame clones, with some not included. The data contain under 350,000 clones, roughly 85% of them singletons. The sequencing sample was made of PBMCs or T cells enriched from blood (not recorded which). The source is a woman between 40 and 50 years old with acute COVID-19. CDR3s include the opening cysteine and the closing phenylalanine or tryptophan. A D gene is named only where the DNA matches it firmly. Clone sizes are given selectively: once, few, many, or a class where the clone is expanded.

size,V,J,D,DNA,CDR3
-,TRBV11-1,TRBJ2-2,TRBD1,TGTGCCAGCAGCCTCCGGACAGGGGGCATTGCCGGGGAGCTGTTTTTT,CASSLRTGGIAGELFF
once,TRBV6-5,TRBJ1-5,-,TGTGCCAGCAGAGGGGCAGGGGAACAGCCCCAGCATTTT,CASRGAGEQPQHF
once,TRBV29-1,TRBJ1-4,-,TGCAGCGTTGTTAGTTATGAAAAACTGTTTTTT,CSVVSYEKLFF
-,TRBV5-1,TRBJ2-4,TRBD2,TGCGCCAGCAGCAACGAAAGAAGCGGGACTAGCGGGGGACTAGCCAAAAACATTCAGTACTTC,CASSNERSGTSGGLAKNIQYF
-,TRBV19,TRBJ2-7,TRBD1,TGTGCCAGTAGTTGGGGAGACAGGGAATACGAGCAGTACTTC,CASSWGDREYEQYF
once,TRBV5-1,TRBJ2-4,-,TGCGCCAGCAGCACCGCAGGGGATGTTGCCAAAAACATTCAGTACTTC,CASSTAGDVAKNIQYF
-,TRBV19,TRBJ2-6,-,TGTGCCAGTAGTTTTGCACAGGGTAGCCTTTTCTCTGGGGCCAACGTCCTGACTTTC,CASSFAQGSLFSGANVLTF
-,TRBV14,TRBJ2-1,TRBD2,TGTGCCAGCAGCCGCCGGACTAGCGGGGGAAACAATGAGCAGTTCTTC,CASSRRTSGGNNEQFF
-,TRBV28,TRBJ1-2,-,TGTGCCAGCACCTCCGGACAGAGCTATGGCTACACCTTC,CASTSGQSYGYTF
-,TRBV4-2,TRBJ1-6,-,TGTGCCAGCAGCCCAGGGTCTTATAATTCACCCCTCCACTTT,CASSPGSYNSPLHF
-,TRBV7-8,TRBJ2-7,TRBD2,TGTGCCAGCAGCTTAGCGTGGGAGGGCGGAACCTACGAGCAGTACTTC,CASSLAWEGGTYEQYF
-,TRBV18,TRBJ1-2,-,TGTGCCAGCTCACCATTTCACGGCGATTCGGGTGGCTACACCTTC,CASSPFHGDSGGYTF
-,TRBV3-1/TRBV3-2,TRBJ1-6,-,TGTGCCAGCAGCCAAGTCGGCCCTCCCTCAGGGAATTCACCCCTCCACTTT,CASSQVGPPSGNSPLHF
-,TRBV6-5,TRBJ1-1,-,TGTGCCAGCAGTTACTCTCAGGTGGTGAACACTGAAGCTTTCTTT,CASSYSQVVNTEAFF
-,TRBV13,TRBJ2-3,TRBD2,TGTGCCAGCCGGGGGAGGGGCACAGATACGCAGTATTTT,CASRGRGTDTQYF
-,TRBV7-9,TRBJ1-4,-,TGTGCCAGCAGCCTGACAGGCTACACTAATGAAAAACTGTTTTTT,CASSLTGYTNEKLFF
-,TRBV2,TRBJ2-3,-,TGTGCCAGCACCGTAGAGGGCACAGATACGCAGTATTTT,CASTVEGTDTQYF
once,TRBV10-3,TRBJ2-5,-,TGTGCCATCAGTGAGTCGACTAGTCGGGAGACCCAGTACTTC,CAISESTSRETQYF
-,TRBV7-2,TRBJ2-3,TRBD2,TGTGCCAGCAGCTCTCTAGCGGGGGGACGCACAGATACGCAGTATTTT,CASSSLAGGRTDTQYF
-,TRBV7-3,TRBJ2-5,TRBD2,TGTGCCAGCAGCAAAGAAGGACTAGGCCAAGAGACCCAGTACTTC,CASSKEGLGQETQYF
-,TRBV19,TRBJ1-4,TRBD1,TGTGCCAGTAGTACGGAGGACAGGACGGATAATGAAAAACTGTTTTTT,CASSTEDRTDNEKLFF
-,TRBV3-1/TRBV3-2,TRBJ2-1,-,TGTGCCAGCAGTCGAAGCGGTCCCTACAATGAGCAGTTCTTC,CASSRSGPYNEQFF
few,TRBV5-8,TRBJ1-1,-,TGTGCCAGCAGCTTGTCGAGCCCGGGGAAAAGCGAAGCTTTCTTT,CASSLSSPGKSEAFF
-,TRBV19,TRBJ2-7,TRBD2,TGTGCCAGTACCCGTCGTTTTGGTTCTAGCGGCTCCTACGAGCAGTACTTC,CASTRRFGSSGSYEQYF
-,TRBV19,TRBJ1-6,-,TGTGCCAGTGGGACGGGGGGCAATTCACCCCTCCACTTT,CASGTGGNSPLHF
-,TRBV18,TRBJ2-5,TRBD1,TGTGCCAGCTCACCAGGCGCGAGGACAGGGGGAGAGACCCAGTACTTC,CASSPGARTGGETQYF
-,TRBV5-4,TRBJ1-1,-,TGTGCCAGCAGCCTTGACAGGAACGATGAAGCTTTCTTT,CASSLDRNDEAFF
-,TRBV11-2,TRBJ1-5,TRBD1,TGTGCCAGCAGCTTCGGGACAGGGGGCGTGCAGCCCCAGCATTTT,CASSFGTGGVQPQHF
-,TRBV7-2,TRBJ2-7,TRBD2,TGTGCCAGCAGTATAGGACTAGCGGGGATCTACGAGCAGTACTTC,CASSIGLAGIYEQYF
-,TRBV7-2,TRBJ1-4,TRBD1,TGTGCCAGCAGCTTACATGGGACAGGGTACCCCCTGGATGAAAAACTGTTTTTT,CASSLHGTGYPLDEKLFF
-,TRBV7-8,TRBJ2-1,TRBD2,TGTGCCAGCAGCCCAACTACCCGGGGGGATGAGCAGTTCTTC,CASSPTTRGDEQFF
-,TRBV7-9,TRBJ2-6,-,TGTGCCAGCAGCTTAGGCAGCTCTGGGGCCAACGTCCTGACTTTC,CASSLGSSGANVLTF
-,TRBV5-1,TRBJ2-1,-,TGCGCCAGCAGCTTGGTGGCGGCTGGGGCCTCCTACAATGAGCAGTTCTTC,CASSLVAAGASYNEQFF
-,TRBV18,TRBJ2-7,-,TGTGCCAGCTCGACAGACCTGAACTACGAGCAGTACTTC,CASSTDLNYEQYF
-,TRBV5-1,TRBJ1-5,-,TGCGCCAGCAGCTTGGCATTAGGGAGTCAGCCCCAGCATTTT,CASSLALGSQPQHF
few,TRBV7-9,TRBJ1-5,TRBD1,TGTGCCAGCAGCTTGGACAGGCACAATCAGCCCCAGCATTTT,CASSLDRHNQPQHF
-,TRBV3-1/TRBV3-2,TRBJ1-4,TRBD1,TGTGCCAGCAGCCGGGACGGGACAGCCAGTGAAAAACTGTTTTTT,CASSRDGTASEKLFF
-,TRBV2,TRBJ1-3,-,TGTGCCAGCAGCAGTGGCAGGCGTATCTCTGGAAACACCATATATTTT,CASSSGRRISGNTIYF
-,TRBV11-2,TRBJ1-1,-,TGTGCCAGCAGCTTTCCTTCGGCGGGGGACACTGAAGCTTTCTTT,CASSFPSAGDTEAFF
once,TRBV29-1,TRBJ2-1,-,TGCAGCGTTGATCCCTCCGGGGACAATGAGCAGTTCTTC,CSVDPSGDNEQFF
-,TRBV7-2,TRBJ2-7,-,TGTGCCAGCAGCTTAGTGGGTGCAGGGGATCGCTACGAGCAGTACTTC,CASSLVGAGDRYEQYF
-,TRBV24-1,TRBJ1-5,TRBD1,TGTGCCACCAGTGATCCGGCCTACGGGACAGGGGAGGGTCAGCCCCAGCATTTT,CATSDPAYGTGEGQPQHF